Listed below are T cell receptor beta chains from one sample, sequenced in a study of blood T cells in healthy people across ages. From the 5' RACE reads, TCRdb called clonotypes with MiXCR, one entry per CDR3 protein. The repertoire consists of hundreds of thousands of distinct CDR3 sequences, with roughly 40% occurring once and the leading ten covering 10% to 15%. Sequenced sample: blood. The receptor source for this set is a man between 18 and 29 years old in good health. Both conserved end residues are part of each CDR3. D genes are given only for firm matches. Some rows have no size entry. The others give once, few or many, or a class for an expanded clone.

J: TRBJ2-4
size: -
D: -
V: TRBV5-1
DNA: TGCGCCAGCAGCTTGGGAGCAAGGGTTGACATTCAGTACTTC
CDR3: CASSLGARVDIQYF

J: TRBJ2-7
size: -
D: -
V: TRBV7-3
DNA: TGTGCCAGCAGCTTAAGCGAACAGGGACCCTACGAGCAGTACTTC
CDR3: CASSLSEQGPYEQYF

J: TRBJ1-1
size: -
D: -
V: TRBV18
DNA: TGTGCCGGCTCCCCGGAATCGAACACTGAAGCTTTCTTT
CDR3: CAGSPESNTEAFF

J: TRBJ2-7
size: -
D: TRBD2
V: TRBV7-2
DNA: TGTGCCAGCAGCGCCCGGACTAGCGGCTACAATGAGCAGTACTTC
CDR3: CASSARTSGYNEQYF

J: TRBJ1-2
size: -
D: -
V: TRBV29-1
DNA: TGCAGCGTGGCACGAAGGGTGGGAGAAAATGGCTACACCTTC
CDR3: CSVARRVGENGYTF

J: TRBJ2-1
size: few
D: TRBD2
V: TRBV27
DNA: TGTGCCAGCTTAACCCTGGCTAGCGGGGGATACAATGAGCAGTTCTTC
CDR3: CASLTLASGGYNEQFF

J: TRBJ1-5
size: few
D: -
V: TRBV7-8
DNA: TGTGCCAGCAGCTTATATATTGGCAGCAATCAGCCCCAGCATTTT
CDR3: CASSLYIGSNQPQHF

J: TRBJ2-6
size: -
D: TRBD1
V: TRBV9
DNA: TGTGCCAGCAGCCCAGGGACAGGGGCCAACTCTGGGGCCAACGTCCTGACTTTC
CDR3: CASSPGTGANSGANVLTF

J: TRBJ1-3
size: -
D: -
V: TRBV6-7
DNA: TGTGCCAGCAATCCGACGGGGGGAGGTACCATATATTTT
CDR3: CASNPTGGGTIYF

J: TRBJ2-7
size: few
D: TRBD2
V: TRBV7-3
DNA: TGTGCCAGCAGTTTAGCGGGGCCCTACAATGAGCAGTACTTC
CDR3: CASSLAGPYNEQYF

J: TRBJ2-3
size: many
D: -
V: TRBV3-1
DNA: TGTGCCAGCAGCCCGTTTAGGGCGGGTATTACAGATACGCAGTATTTT
CDR3: CASSPFRAGITDTQYF

J: TRBJ1-6
size: -
D: -
V: TRBV28
DNA: TGTGCCAGCAGTCCCCCGGGACCGGATAATTCACCCCTCCACTTT
CDR3: CASSPPGPDNSPLHF

J: TRBJ2-7
size: -
D: TRBD1
V: TRBV10-3
DNA: TGTGCCATCAGTGAACCAAATACCGACAGGGGGCGAGGTTACGAGCAGTACTTC
CDR3: CAISEPNTDRGRGYEQYF

J: TRBJ2-1
size: -
D: -
V: TRBV3-1
DNA: TGTGCCAGCAGCCGATTGGACCCACAGCAGTTCTTC
CDR3: CASSRLDPQQFF

J: TRBJ2-1
size: few
D: -
V: TRBV7-2
DNA: TGTGCCAGCGCCTTCCGCGAGTACAATGAGCAGTTCTTC
CDR3: CASAFREYNEQFF

J: TRBJ2-3
size: -
D: -
V: TRBV7-2
DNA: TGTGCCAGCAGCTTACGGGCGGGGGCTCACACGGATACGCAGTATTTT
CDR3: CASSLRAGAHTDTQYF

J: TRBJ2-1
size: many
D: -
V: TRBV5-1
DNA: TGCGCCAGCAGCCCCGGGACGGGCAATGAGCAGTTCTTC
CDR3: CASSPGTGNEQFF

J: TRBJ2-3
size: many
D: TRBD1
V: TRBV5-1
DNA: TGCGCCAGCAGCTTGGGGCGCGGGACAGGGGACACAGATACGCAGTATTTT
CDR3: CASSLGRGTGDTDTQYF

J: TRBJ2-1
size: -
D: TRBD1
V: TRBV15
DNA: TGTGCCACCAGCAGAGTGGGACAGCCCGACAATGAGCAGTTCTTC
CDR3: CATSRVGQPDNEQFF

J: TRBJ1-2
size: few
D: -
V: TRBV3-1
DNA: TGTGCCAGCAGCCAAGATATTCTCGGGCCCTCTAACTATGGCTACACCTTC
CDR3: CASSQDILGPSNYGYTF

J: TRBJ1-2
size: many
D: -
V: TRBV5-5
DNA: TGTGCCAGCAGCTTGATATCAGATGACTATGGCTACACCTTC
CDR3: CASSLISDDYGYTF

J: TRBJ2-1
size: few
D: -
V: TRBV3-1
DNA: TGTGCCAGCAGCTCGGGACCGTCCCGTACTTACAATGAGCAGTTCTTC
CDR3: CASSSGPSRTYNEQFF

J: TRBJ2-3
size: -
D: -
V: TRBV9
DNA: TGTGCCAGCAGCGTAGATGGCAGCATAGATACGCAGTATTTT
CDR3: CASSVDGSIDTQYF

J: TRBJ2-5
size: many
D: -
V: TRBV13
DNA: TGTGCCAGCAGCTTCCAGGGGTCAGAGACCCAGTACTTC
CDR3: CASSFQGSETQYF

J: TRBJ2-5
size: -
D: TRBD1
V: TRBV7-2
DNA: TGTGCCAGCAGCTTAACGGGACAGCTAGAAGAGACCCAGTACTTC
CDR3: CASSLTGQLEETQYF

J: TRBJ1-4
size: many
D: -
V: TRBV4-1
DNA: TGTGCCAGCAGCCAAGATCGAGGGGGAAATGAAAAACTGTTTTTT
CDR3: CASSQDRGGNEKLFF

J: TRBJ1-3
size: -
D: TRBD1
V: TRBV7-2
DNA: TGTGCCAGCAGCTTACTTCAGGGGGCGACTGGAAACACCATATATTTT
CDR3: CASSLLQGATGNTIYF

J: TRBJ2-3
size: -
D: -
V: TRBV11-2
DNA: TGTGCCAGCAGCTTAGATTCTGGTGATACGCAGTATTTT
CDR3: CASSLDSGDTQYF

J: TRBJ1-2
size: many
D: -
V: TRBV7-2
DNA: TGTGCCAGCAGCTTATTCGGGGGCAACTATGGCTACACCTTC
CDR3: CASSLFGGNYGYTF

J: TRBJ2-5
size: many
D: -
V: TRBV4-2
DNA: TGTGCCAGCAGCCAGACGCTGGGGGAGACCCAGTACTTC
CDR3: CASSQTLGETQYF

J: TRBJ2-3
size: many
D: -
V: TRBV20-1
DNA: TGCAGTGCTAAAGGGGCGGGGAGCACAGATACGCAGTATTTT
CDR3: CSAKGAGSTDTQYF

J: TRBJ1-2
size: many
D: -
V: TRBV7-3
DNA: TGTGCCAGCAGCCCAGGGACGGGCAGCTATGGCTACACCTTC
CDR3: CASSPGTGSYGYTF

J: TRBJ1-2
size: -
D: TRBD1
V: TRBV20-1
DNA: TGCAGTGCCATGGGACAGGGGACTGGCTACACCTTC
CDR3: CSAMGQGTGYTF

J: TRBJ1-2
size: many
D: -
V: TRBV12-3/TRBV12-4
DNA: TGTGCCAGCAGTTTAGGGCCGCAGGATGGGGGCTACACCTTC
CDR3: CASSLGPQDGGYTF

J: TRBJ1-2
size: -
D: -
V: TRBV6-2/TRBV6-3
DNA: TGTGCCAGCAGTTCCGACCCCATCTATGGCTACACCTTC
CDR3: CASSSDPIYGYTF

J: TRBJ1-2
size: once
D: TRBD1
V: TRBV20-1
DNA: TGCAGTGCGCAGGACAGGTCAAACTATGGCCACACCTTC
CDR3: CSAQDRSNYGHTF

J: TRBJ1-1
size: few
D: TRBD1
V: TRBV25-1
DNA: TGTGCCAGCAGTCCCAACAGGGGTGAGGGTACGAACACTGAAGCTTTCTTT
CDR3: CASSPNRGEGTNTEAFF

J: TRBJ2-1
size: -
D: -
V: TRBV12-3/TRBV12-4
DNA: TGTGCCAGCAGCCACGCTAGCTCCAATGAGCAGTTCTTC
CDR3: CASSHASSNEQFF

J: TRBJ2-3
size: few
D: -
V: TRBV12-3/TRBV12-4
DNA: TGTGCCAGCACCTCGAGCTTTAGCACAGATACGCAGTATTTT
CDR3: CASTSSFSTDTQYF

J: TRBJ2-1
size: many
D: -
V: TRBV4-3
DNA: TGCGCCAGCAGCCAAGGACAGGAGAGCTCCTACAATGAGCAGTTCTTC
CDR3: CASSQGQESSYNEQFF

J: TRBJ2-3
size: -
D: -
V: TRBV4-3
DNA: TGCGCCAGCAGCCACCTACCGGGAGTAAGAGATACGCAGTATTTT
CDR3: CASSHLPGVRDTQYF

J: TRBJ2-3
size: -
D: -
V: TRBV6-4
DNA: TGTGCCAGCAGTGAATTCGGTGCAGGGGCCCTATGGGATACGCAGTATTTT
CDR3: CASSEFGAGALWDTQYF

J: TRBJ2-5
size: -
D: -
V: TRBV6-6
DNA: TGTGCCAGCAGTCCTTCGATATTCGCTAGCGAGGAGACCCAGTACTTC
CDR3: CASSPSIFASEETQYF

J: TRBJ2-7
size: -
D: -
V: TRBV12-5
DNA: TGTGCTAGTGGACCGCGCGGCGGGCTCTACGAGCAGTACTTC
CDR3: CASGPRGGLYEQYF

J: TRBJ2-1
size: -
D: -
V: TRBV2
DNA: TGTGCCAGCACCGGGGGGCTATCCTACAATGAGCAGTTCTTC
CDR3: CASTGGLSYNEQFF

J: TRBJ1-1
size: few
D: -
V: TRBV12-3/TRBV12-4
DNA: TGTGCCAGCAGTAACCCAGGGAGAACTGAAGCTTTCTTT
CDR3: CASSNPGRTEAFF